This is a list of T cell receptor beta chains from one sample in a study of beta chain features in type 1 diabetes. Only in-frame clones appear in the TCRdb table, and some are missing; sequencing was by immunoSEQ multiplex PCR. The sample shows approximately 600,000 clones, around 12% of them seen only once. The sequencing input was naive CD4+ T cells from blood. These receptors were taken from a man aged 30 to 39 with type 1 diabetes. The CDR3 runs from the conserved cysteine through the conserved F or W. Each record gives: clone size, J gene, V gene, D gene, CDR3 DNA, CDR3 protein. A D gene is named only where the DNA matches it firmly. Size values are once, few and many counts, or a class for expanded clones, and some rows have none.

NA,TRBJ1-2,TRBV7-9,NA,TGTGCCAGCAGCTTAGCATACCCCTATGGCTACACCTTC,CASSLAYPYGYTF
few,TRBJ2-7,TRBV27,TRBD2,TGTGCCAGCAGTTCTGCGGGACTAGCGGGCTACGAGCAGTACTTC,CASSSAGLAGYEQYF
NA,TRBJ2-7,TRBV27,TRBD2,TGTGCCAGCAGCCTCCTAGCGGGTTCCCCGTACGAGCAGTACTTC,CASSLLAGSPYEQYF
few,TRBJ2-5,TRBV2,NA,TGTGCCAGCAGTGGACAGGCCGCAGTCCAAGAGACCCAGTACTTC,CASSGQAAVQETQYF
few,TRBJ1-1,TRBV29-1,NA,TGCAGCGTTGTAGGTTGGAACACTGAAGCTTTCTTT,CSVVGWNTEAFF
NA,TRBJ2-7,TRBV10-3,TRBD1,TGTGCCATCAGTCGGGACAGCTCCTACGAGCAGTACTTC,CAISRDSSYEQYF
NA,TRBJ2-7,TRBV6-5,TRBD2,TGTGCCAGCAGTTCTTTCAGGCGGGAGTACGAGCAGTACTTC,CASSSFRREYEQYF
NA,TRBJ2-6,TRBV13,TRBD1,TGTGCCAGCAGCTTAGGGTGGGACAGGGGGTCTGGGGCCAACGTCCTGACTTTC,CASSLGWDRGSGANVLTF
few,TRBJ2-5,TRBV7-9,TRBD2,TGTGCCAGCAGTCCAGGACTAGCGGGGTCGCAAGAGACCCAGTACTTC,CASSPGLAGSQETQYF
NA,TRBJ2-5,TRBV2,NA,TGTGCCAGCAGGTTGGCGGTCCAAGAGACCCAGTACTTC,CASRLAVQETQYF
few,TRBJ1-5,TRBV7-3,NA,TGTGCCAGCAGCTTAGACAAGGGTCAGCCCCAGCATTTT,CASSLDKGQPQHF
NA,TRBJ2-3,TRBV19,NA,TGTGCCAGTAGTCCGGGACGACACACAGATACGCAGTATTTT,CASSPGRHTDTQYF
NA,TRBJ2-3,TRBV25-1,TRBD2,TGTGCCAGCACAAGCGGGGGGGCCATAGATACGCAGTATTTT,CASTSGGAIDTQYF
NA,TRBJ2-5,TRBV7-7,TRBD2,TGTGCTAGCAGCTCGAGACTAGCGGGGGGAGAGACCCAGTACTTC,CASSSRLAGGETQYF
few,TRBJ2-5,TRBV9,TRBD2,TGTGCCAGCAGCGTAGTAGGGACTAGCGGCCAAGAGACCCAGTACTTC,CASSVVGTSGQETQYF
NA,TRBJ2-1,TRBV28,NA,TGTGCCAGCAGCCCTCTGCGGAATGAGCAGTTCTTC,CASSPLRNEQFF
NA,TRBJ2-3,TRBV19,TRBD2,TGTGCCAGTAGCGCCCGGGCTAGCGGGGGGCCCACAGATACGCAGTATTTT,CASSARASGGPTDTQYF
few,TRBJ2-5,TRBV9,TRBD2,TGTGCCAGCAGCGCACAAGCGGGGGCTACGGAGACCCAGTACTTC,CASSAQAGATETQYF
few,TRBJ1-5,TRBV9,NA,TGTGCCAGCAGCGTAGAAGGGGCAGGAGAACAGCCCCAGCATTTT,CASSVEGAGEQPQHF
NA,TRBJ1-2,TRBV7-2,NA,TGTGCCAGCAGCTTAAATCAGGGCGGCTATGGCTACACCTTC,CASSLNQGGYGYTF
NA,TRBJ1-4,TRBV7-9,TRBD1,TGTGCCAGCAGCTCACAGGGGATTGGTGAAAAACTGTTTTTT,CASSSQGIGEKLFF
few,TRBJ1-5,TRBV6-5,NA,TGTGCCAGCAGCTCCCCGGGGGGCGGCAATCAGCCCCAGCATTTT,CASSSPGGGNQPQHF
NA,TRBJ1-2,TRBV7-2,NA,TGTGCCAGCAACTTGATCGGTCTCTATGGCTACACCTTC,CASNLIGLYGYTF
few,TRBJ2-1,TRBV7-6,NA,TGTGCCAGCAGCTTGACACAGGTTCCAGTCTACAATGAGCAGTTCTTC,CASSLTQVPVYNEQFF
NA,TRBJ2-5,TRBV9,NA,TGTGCCAGCAGCCCCACAGGGAGGGTAGAGACCCAGTACTTC,CASSPTGRVETQYF
NA,TRBJ1-6,TRBV5-4,NA,TGTGCCAGCAGCTTGGGACAGCAGGATTCACCCCTCCACTTT,CASSLGQQDSPLHF
few,TRBJ2-7,TRBV28,NA,TGTGCCAGCAGTTTAGGGACCGAACAGGGTCTTCGCGAGCAGTACTTC,CASSLGTEQGLREQYF
NA,TRBJ2-1,TRBV5-1,TRBD2,TGCGCCAGCAGCTTTTTAGCGGGGGGCATCAATGAGCAGTTCTTC,CASSFLAGGINEQFF
few,TRBJ1-2,TRBV9,NA,TGTGCCAGCAGCGTAGTAACACAACCGCGGGGTGAGGGCTACACCTTC,CASSVVTQPRGEGYTF
few,TRBJ1-1,TRBV7-2,NA,TGTGCCAGCAGCGGCCGCAGCAGCATCACTGAAGCTTTCTTT,CASSGRSSITEAFF
NA,TRBJ2-2,TRBV9,NA,TGTGCCAGCAGCGTATCTAACACCGGGGAGCTGTTTTTT,CASSVSNTGELFF
few,TRBJ1-2,TRBV28,NA,TGTGCCAGCACCCAAAGTTCCGAGTATGGCTACACCTTC,CASTQSSEYGYTF
few,TRBJ2-4,TRBV6-5,NA,TGTGCCAGCAGTTACTCCTCCGTGAAAAATAACATTCAGTACTTC,CASSYSSVKNNIQYF
NA,TRBJ2-7,TRBV28,NA,TGTGCCAGCAGTTTAGGGGGCCGCCATCCCTACGAGCAGTACTTC,CASSLGGRHPYEQYF
NA,TRBJ2-1,TRBV5-8,TRBD2,TGTGCCAGCAGCCCTTCGCGTCTAGCGGGGGGTCACAATGAGCAGTTCTTC,CASSPSRLAGGHNEQFF
few,TRBJ1-5,TRBV27,NA,TGTGCCAGCAGTTTATGGGCGGACTTTAGCAATCAGCCCCAGCATTTT,CASSLWADFSNQPQHF
few,TRBJ2-3,TRBV29-1,NA,TGCAGCGCCGCCCCCGTTAGCGGAAACCCTACAGATACGCAGTATTTT,CSAAPVSGNPTDTQYF
NA,TRBJ2-5,TRBV27,TRBD1,TGTGCCAGCAGTTTGTTCGGACAGGGGGATAGGGAGACCCAGTACTTC,CASSLFGQGDRETQYF
few,TRBJ1-3,TRBV4-3,NA,TGCGCCAGCAGCCAAGAGAGGACGAGTGACACCATATATTTT,CASSQERTSDTIYF
NA,TRBJ1-2,TRBV20-1,NA,TGCAGTGCTAGAGTGGGGGCTGGCTACACCTTC,CSARVGAGYTF
few,TRBJ1-2,TRBV25-1,NA,TGTGCCAGCAGAACAGGAGACTATGGCTACACCTTC,CASRTGDYGYTF
few,TRBJ1-1,TRBV5-6,TRBD1,TGTGCCAGCACCGACAGGGGTGCTGAAGCTTTCTTT,CASTDRGAEAFF
few,TRBJ1-5,TRBV30,TRBD1,TGTGCCTGGAGCGACAGGGGGGATCAGCCCCAGCATTTT,CAWSDRGDQPQHF
few,TRBJ1-1,TRBV29-1,NA,TGCAGCGGGGCGCTGGACACTGAAGCTTTCTTT,CSGALDTEAFF
NA,TRBJ2-7,TRBV27,TRBD1,TGTGCCAGCAGTTCTCCGGGACAGGGGACCTACGAGCAGTACTTC,CASSSPGQGTYEQYF
few,TRBJ2-7,TRBV20-1,NA,TGCAGTGCTAGAGGACCGGAGCAGTACTTC,CSARGPEQYF
few,TRBJ2-1,TRBV25-1,TRBD2,TGTGCCAGCATTGCGGGGGGTAACCACAATGAGCAGTTCTTC,CASIAGGNHNEQFF
NA,TRBJ2-1,TRBV7-9,NA,TGTGCCAGCAGCCCGACAGAAATTTACTCCTACAATGAGCAGTTCTTC,CASSPTEIYSYNEQFF
NA,TRBJ2-5,TRBV9,NA,TGTGCCAGCAGCGTGGGGGGCCAAGAGACCCAGTACTTC,CASSVGGQETQYF
NA,TRBJ1-2,TRBV4-3,NA,TGCGCCAGCAGCCAAGATCCAGGGGACTATGGCTACACCTTC,CASSQDPGDYGYTF
few,TRBJ2-6,TRBV7-2,TRBD1,TGTGCCAGCAGCTTAGCGAGACAGGGGACTGGGGCCAACGTCCTGACTTTC,CASSLARQGTGANVLTF
few,TRBJ2-2,TRBV9,NA,TGTGCCAGCAGCGTAGGAGCAACAGAGAACACCGGGGAGCTGTTTTTT,CASSVGATENTGELFF
NA,TRBJ1-2,TRBV30,TRBD1,TGTGCCTGGATACCACAGGGGGGTGGAGGCTACACCTTC,CAWIPQGGGGYTF
few,TRBJ2-2,TRBV25-1,NA,TGTGCCAGCAGTGAATCCCAGTGGGGGACCGGGGAGCTGTTTTTT,CASSESQWGTGELFF
few,TRBJ2-7,TRBV7-2,NA,TGTGCCAGCAGTCGGGGCAACGTCCTCTACGAGCAGTACTTC,CASSRGNVLYEQYF